Given below is one T cell receptor beta chain in context. The target antigen is unknown. The junction shows a germline mismatch at one end, possibly a read error. Investigators prepared the TCR beta libraries by applying iRepertoire HTBI primers and Arm-PCR of CDR3 regions. TCRdb independently ran MiXCR on the multiplex PCR reads; one entry per CDR3 protein. Among 450,000 to 650,000 distinct CDR3 sequences listed, around 15% were seen once. This specimen comes from a study of regulatory T cells in long-lasting Graves disease. Study in general: Graves' patients who were just diagnosed had used antithyroid drugs for under 3 months.

The CDR3 has 14 residues. The germline CDR1 and CDR2 sequences are SGHDT and YYEEEE. The sample's time point: newly diagnosed GD, antithyroid drugs for less than 3 months. Construction of the TCR library relied on RNA isolated from PBMCs. Into tubes containing EDTA, approximately 8.5 milliliters of peripheral blood were drawn. Study results and caveats: Persistent patients had a count of shared public clonotypes (under 3,000) that exceeded that of new patients (about 930).

These data are also associated with another study on T cells in Graves' hyperthyroidism and ophthalmopathy. As that report states: In the first-round RT-PCR of the TCR CDR3, the HTBI primer set was used.

The chain couples TRBV5-6 to TRBJ1-2; D gene unclear. This sample comprised peripheral blood mononuclear cells (PBMCs), obtained at new diagnosis, from a patient treated with antithyroid drugs. This clonotype originated in a woman aged 40-60 years with Graves disease. CDR3 bases: TGTGCCAGCGTATTCGGAGGAACTTACTATGGCTACGCCTTC. It codes for CASVFGGTYYGYAF. Full variable domain (missing parts from reference TRBV5-6 and TRBJ1-2): DAGVTQSPTHLIKTRGQQVTLRCSPKSGHDTVSWYQQALGQGPQFIFQYYEEEERQRGNFPDRFSGHQFPNYSSELNVNALLLGDSALYLCASVFGGTYYGYAFGSGTRLTVV.